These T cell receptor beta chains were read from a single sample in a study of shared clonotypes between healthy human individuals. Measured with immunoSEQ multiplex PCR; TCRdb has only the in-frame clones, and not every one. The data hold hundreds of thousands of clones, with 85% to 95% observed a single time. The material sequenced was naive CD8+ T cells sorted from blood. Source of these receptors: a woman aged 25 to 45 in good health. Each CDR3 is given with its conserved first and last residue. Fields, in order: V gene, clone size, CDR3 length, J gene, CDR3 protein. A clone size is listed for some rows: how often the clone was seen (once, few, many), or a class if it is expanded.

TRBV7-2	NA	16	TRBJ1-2	CASSLEGQAYPYGYTF
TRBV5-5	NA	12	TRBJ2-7	CASSLRGDEQYF
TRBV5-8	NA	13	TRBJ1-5	CATIGQGTQPQHF
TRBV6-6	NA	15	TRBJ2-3	CASSQTRWGADTQYF
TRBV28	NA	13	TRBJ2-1	CASSWADYNEQFF
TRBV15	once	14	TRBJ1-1	CATSKASMNTEAFF
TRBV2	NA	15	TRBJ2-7	CASSDSWGATYEQYF
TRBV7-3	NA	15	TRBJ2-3	CASSLTGGGTDTQYF
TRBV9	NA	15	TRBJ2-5	CASSVVSGSMETQYF
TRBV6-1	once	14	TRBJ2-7	CASLGDRVRDEQYF
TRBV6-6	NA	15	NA	CASRPLAGEGYEQYF
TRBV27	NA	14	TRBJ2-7	CASSLVASGYEQYF